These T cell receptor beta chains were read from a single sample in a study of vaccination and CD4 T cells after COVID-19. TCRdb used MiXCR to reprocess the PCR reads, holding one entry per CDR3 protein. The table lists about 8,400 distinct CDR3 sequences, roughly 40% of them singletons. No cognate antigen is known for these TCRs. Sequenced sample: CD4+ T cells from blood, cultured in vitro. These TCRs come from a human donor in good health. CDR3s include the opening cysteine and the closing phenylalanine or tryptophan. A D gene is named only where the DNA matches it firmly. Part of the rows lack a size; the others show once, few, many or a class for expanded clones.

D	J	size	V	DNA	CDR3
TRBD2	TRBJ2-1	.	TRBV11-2	TGTGCCAGCAGCGCCACGTGGGGGGGCAATGAGCAGTTCTTC	CASSATWGGNEQFF
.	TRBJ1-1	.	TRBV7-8	TGTGCCAGCAGCTTAAGGGGGAACACTGAAGCTTTCTTT	CASSLRGNTEAFF
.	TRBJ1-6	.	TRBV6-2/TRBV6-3	TGTGCCAGCAGTTACTCTGGGGACGGAGGTTCACCCCTCCACTTT	CASSYSGDGGSPLHF
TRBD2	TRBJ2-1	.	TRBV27	TGTGCCAGCAGTTTTGGGGCGGGGGGGCTCCCGCTCTCCTACAATGAGCAGTTCTTC	CASSFGAGGLPLSYNEQFF
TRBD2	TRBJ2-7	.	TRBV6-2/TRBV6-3	TGTGCCAGCAGTTACGAGCTCTCGGCGGGAGGGCACTACGAGCAGTACTTC	CASSYELSAGGHYEQYF
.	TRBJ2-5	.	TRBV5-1	TGCGCCAGCAGGTCTCTGGAGACCCAGTACTTC	CASRSLETQYF
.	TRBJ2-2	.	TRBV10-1	TGCGCCAGCAGCGAGGGCCCCGGGGAGCTGTTTTTT	CASSEGPGELFF
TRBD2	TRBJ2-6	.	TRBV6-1	TGTGCCAGCAGACCGACTAGCCTGAGCTCTGGGGCCAACGTCCTGACTTTC	CASRPTSLSSGANVLTF
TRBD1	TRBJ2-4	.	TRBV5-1	TGCGCCAGCAGCCCAGGGGGAACCAAAAACATTCAGTACTTC	CASSPGGTKNIQYF
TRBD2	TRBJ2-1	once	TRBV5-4	TGTGCCAGCAGCCGTCCCATTAGCGGGGGATACAATGAGCAGTTCTTC	CASSRPISGGYNEQFF
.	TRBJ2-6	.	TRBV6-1	TGTGCCAGCACCGTGGTTGGACGGTCTGGGGCCAACGTCCTGACTTTC	CASTVVGRSGANVLTF
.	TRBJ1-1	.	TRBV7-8	TGTGCCAGCAGCTTAGCTTCGTCGCACAGCTACACTGAAGCTTTCTTT	CASSLASSHSYTEAFF
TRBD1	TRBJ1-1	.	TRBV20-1	TGCAGTGTTCCTACAGGGGGCACTGAAGCTTTCTTT	CSVPTGGTEAFF
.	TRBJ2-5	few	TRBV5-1	TGCGCCAGCAGCCCGGCGGGGGGACAGGGAGGTGAGACCCAGTACTTC	CASSPAGGQGGETQYF
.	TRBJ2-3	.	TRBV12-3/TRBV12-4	TGTGCCAGCAGTTCAGCAGCAGATACGCAGTATTTT	CASSSAADTQYF
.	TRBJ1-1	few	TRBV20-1	TGCAGTGCTAGGGACATGGGGACGAACACTGAAGCTTTCTTT	CSARDMGTNTEAFF
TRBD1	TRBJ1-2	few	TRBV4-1	TGCGCCAGCAGCCGCACAGGGGTCGGTGGCTACACCTTC	CASSRTGVGGYTF
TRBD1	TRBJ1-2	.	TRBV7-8	TGTGCCAGCAGTCATCGCAGGGGGGGCAGGAACTATGGCTACACCTTC	CASSHRRGGRNYGYTF
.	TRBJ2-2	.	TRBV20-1	TGCAGTGCTAGGGAATCCGGGGAGCTGTTTTTT	CSARESGELFF
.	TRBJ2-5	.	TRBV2	TGTGCCAGCAGCTTCTCCGAGACCCAGTACTTC	CASSFSETQYF
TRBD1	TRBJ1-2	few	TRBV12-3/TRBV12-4	TGTGCCAGCAGATACGGGACAGCCTATGGCTACACCTTC	CASRYGTAYGYTF
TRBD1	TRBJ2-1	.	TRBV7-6	TGTGCCAGCAGCTCTGACAGGGGGGAAGGACCCTACAATGAGCAGTTCTTC	CASSSDRGEGPYNEQFF
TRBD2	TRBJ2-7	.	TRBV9	TGTGCCAGCAGCTGGGGACTAGCGGACTCCTACGAGCAGTACTTC	CASSWGLADSYEQYF
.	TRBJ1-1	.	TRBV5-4	TGTGCCAGCAGCCATTTTCGGGGGCGGTCTGAAGCTTTCTTT	CASSHFRGRSEAFF
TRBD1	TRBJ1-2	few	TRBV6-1	TGTGCCAGCAGCACCTTCGGACAGGGATCATACTATGGCTACACCTTC	CASSTFGQGSYYGYTF
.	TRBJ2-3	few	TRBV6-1	TGTGCCAGCAGAAGGGCAGATACGCAGTATTTT	CASRRADTQYF
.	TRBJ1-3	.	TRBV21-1	TGTGCCAGCAGCAAAGTGGCGATTTGGGGAGGAAACACCATATATTTT	CASSKVAIWGGNTIYF
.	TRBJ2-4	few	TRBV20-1	TGCAGTGCTACCATGTCGGGGGTAGTAAACATTCAGTACTTC	CSATMSGVVNIQYF
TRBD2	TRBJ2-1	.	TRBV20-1	TGCAGTGCTAACCACCGGGACTACCCCTACAATGAGCAGTTCTTC	CSANHRDYPYNEQFF
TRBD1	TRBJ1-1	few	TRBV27	TGTGCCAGCAGTTTATTTTGGACAGGGAACACTGAAGCTTTCTTT	CASSLFWTGNTEAFF
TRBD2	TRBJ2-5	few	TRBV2	TGTGCCAGCCGCGGGCCCGGACTAGCGGGAGGACGAGAGACCCAGTACTTC	CASRGPGLAGGRETQYF
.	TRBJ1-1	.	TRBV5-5	TGTGCCAGCAGCTTAAGTGGGACCACTGAAGCTTTCTTT	CASSLSGTTEAFF
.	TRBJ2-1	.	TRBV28	TGTGCCAGCAGTTTATTCATAAACAATGAGCAGTTCTTC	CASSLFINNEQFF